This T cell receptor beta chain was sequenced in a study of T cell responses to AZD1222 COVID-19 vaccine. Broader study findings: Reportedly, close to half of spike-specific TCRs are directed against unmutated variant regions. Clonal diversity was possibly underestimated, and the donors were mostly white British, with more females.

The CDR3 is 15 amino acids. The V end was cut by 2 bases, the J end by 2 bases, with 12 bases between. CDR1 is MNHEY and CDR2 is SVGAGI in the germline V gene. Details on this clone: Its antigen is unknown.

Generated by immunoSEQ multiplex PCR, the TCRdb table keeps only in-frame clones and is missing some. The table lists around 110,000 clones, 87% of them singletons, with 4.8% in the top ten. Pooling covered second doses at about 4 or about 12 weeks. The clonotype comes from an adult who received the AZD1222 COVID-19 vaccine. The chain joins TRBV6-5 to TRBJ1-2; D call uncertain. This specimen consisted of peripheral blood, obtained 28 days after the second AZD1222 dose. CDR3 protein: CASSYEPGLNYGYTF. The CDR3 bases are TGTGCCAGCAGTTACGAACCCGGATTAAACTATGGCTACACCTTC.